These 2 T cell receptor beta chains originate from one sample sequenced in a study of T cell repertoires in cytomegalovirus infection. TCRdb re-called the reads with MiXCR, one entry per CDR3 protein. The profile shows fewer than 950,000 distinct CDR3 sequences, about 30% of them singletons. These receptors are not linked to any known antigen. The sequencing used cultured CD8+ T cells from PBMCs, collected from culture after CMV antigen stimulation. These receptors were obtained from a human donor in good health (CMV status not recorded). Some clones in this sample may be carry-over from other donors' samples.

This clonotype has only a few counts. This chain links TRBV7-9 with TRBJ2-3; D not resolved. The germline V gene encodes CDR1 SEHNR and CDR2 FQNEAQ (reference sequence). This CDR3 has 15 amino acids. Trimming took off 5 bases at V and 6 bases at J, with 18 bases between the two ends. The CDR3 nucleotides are TGTGCCAGCAGCCGCACTGGAGATCCTGGGGATACGCAGTATTTT. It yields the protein CASSRTGDPGDTQYF.

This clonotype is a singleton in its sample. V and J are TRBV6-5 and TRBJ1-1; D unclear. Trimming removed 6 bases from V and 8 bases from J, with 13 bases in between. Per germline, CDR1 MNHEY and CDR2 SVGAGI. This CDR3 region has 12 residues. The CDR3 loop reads CASRNWVGEAFF. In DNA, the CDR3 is TGTGCCAGCAGAAACTGGGTCGGGGAAGCTTTCTTT.